Given below is one T cell receptor (beta chain) in context. What it binds is not known. This specimen belongs to a study of T cell repertoires in cytomegalovirus infection. Findings of the study overall: Summed frequency of public TCR beta families distinguished CMV carriers with the relevant HLA.

TCRdb re-called the reads through MiXCR, storing one row per CDR3 protein. The sample consists of some 800,000 distinct CDR3 sequences, roughly 28% of them appearing once. The sample here was cultured CD8+ T cells from PBMCs, taken from culture after CMV antigen stimulation. The receptor was isolated from a human donor in good health (CMV status not recorded). Some clones in this sample may be carry-over from other donors' samples.

The CDR3 region has the DNA TGTGCCAGCAGTGGGGCGTTCAACGAGCAGTACGTC. Translated: CASSGAFNEQYV. V and J are TRBV25-1 and TRBJ2-7; D uncertain. This CDR3 has 12 amino acids. Looked up from germline, CDR1 is MGHDK and CDR2 is SYGVNS. Deletions cut 4 bases from V and 5 bases from J, with 9 bases between.